Sequencing of this T cell receptor (beta chain) was carried out in a study of blood T cell repertoires in COVID-19 (dated by TCRdb to the early 2020s). In the study overall: The collaborator samples originated in the United States, Italy and Spain and spanned the acute and convalescent phases of COVID-19. The prospective study material was composed of cDNA or gDNA derived from T cells, B-cell-depleted T cells, or PBMCs. Deeply sampled blood TCRbeta repertoires from subjects exposed to, actively infected with, or recovered from COVID-19 were included in the dataset. The repertoires were released in a freely available public database meant as a resource for research on the immune response to SARS-CoV-2. The samples were drawn from two sources: the first 160 participants of the ongoing ImmuneRACE study, and 1,000 to 1,500 subjects contributed by 6 global collaborators. A de-identified subject ID, COVID-19 status, age in years and sex were almost always included in the sample metadata. Where available, HLA class I and class II types were taken from metadata supplied by the sample provider and were not determined by assay-based typing. The full study reports these points: How much clinical and demographic metadata was included differed by source and by participant, and the metadata was provided uncurated.

V is pruned by 4 bases and J by 5 bases, leaving 8 bases of the junction without a gene match. The germline V gene (reference sequence) gives CDR1 as SGHKS and CDR2 as YYEKEE. The CDR3 measures 15 amino acids from cysteine to phenylalanine. Just CDR3 DNA is preserved here, 45 bases in frame from base 1. TCRbeta CDR3 regions were amplified from genomic DNA using the immunoSEQ Assay, a bias-controlled multiplex PCR. The study's own analysis went as follows. The number of nucleated cells in each sample was estimated by amplification of reference gene primers within the assay. To quantify the absolute abundance of each unique TCRbeta CDR3 rearrangement, sequence reads were collapsed and filtered. Productive Simpson clonality was computed per sample as the square root of Simpson's diversity index over productive rearrangements. The immuneACCESS repertoire file appears here via TCRdb, limited to in-frame rearrangements. These files lack a portion of the clones; in checked studies, under half of the deficit traces to unresolved V genes, and the cause of the others is not known. V and J calls and clone size are copied from that table; D and trimming were computed from the DNA. The sample table holds about 120,000 clones, of which around 86% were seen once. Clones ranked in the top ten supply just under 30% of the sample.

As regards this clone: The specificity of this receptor is unknown. Base qualities were left out, and no much larger clone turns up one base away.

Each collaborating institution followed its own protocols to collect whole blood in K2EDTA tubes. For TCRbeta analysis, collaborator samples were shipped as frozen whole blood, as isolated PBMCs, or as DNA extracted from either sample type. The sequence derives from an older woman with acute or convalescent COVID-19. The rearrangement joined TRBV5-5 to TRBJ2-1; 8 junctional bases match TRBD1. The source material was peripheral blood. The CDR3 corresponds to CASSRPTGVDNEQFF. The bases are TGTGCCAGCAGCCGACCGACAGGGGTGGACAATGAGCAGTTCTTC.